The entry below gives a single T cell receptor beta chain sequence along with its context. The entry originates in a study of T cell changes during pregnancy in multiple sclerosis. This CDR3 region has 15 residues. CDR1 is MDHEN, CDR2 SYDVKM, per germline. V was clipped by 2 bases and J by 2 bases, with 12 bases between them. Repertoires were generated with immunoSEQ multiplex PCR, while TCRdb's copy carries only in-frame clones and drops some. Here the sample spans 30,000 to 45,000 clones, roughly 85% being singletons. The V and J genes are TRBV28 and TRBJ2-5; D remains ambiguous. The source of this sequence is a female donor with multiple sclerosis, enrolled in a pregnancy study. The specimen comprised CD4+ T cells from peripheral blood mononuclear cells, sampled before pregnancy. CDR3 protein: CASSLTNPDQETQYF. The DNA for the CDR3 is TGTGCCAGCAGTTTAACAAACCCAGATCAAGAGACCCAGTACTTC. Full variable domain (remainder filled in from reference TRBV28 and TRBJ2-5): DVKVTQSSRYLVKRTGEKVFLECVQDMDHENMFWYRQDPGLGLRLIYFSYDVKMKEKGDIPEGYSVSREKKERFSLILESASTNQTSMYLCASSLTNPDQETQYFGPGTRLLVL.